Listed below are T cell receptor beta chains from one sample, sequenced in a study of shared clonotypes between healthy human individuals. The method was immunoSEQ multiplex PCR; TCRdb's version includes in-frame clones alone and lacks a portion of them. This table has 2.3 million or so clones, approximately 95% appearing once. The sequenced sample consisted of naive CD4+ T cells from PBMCs. These receptors all stem from a young man in good health. Some clones in this sample may be carry-over from other donors' samples. CDR3s leave out the opening cysteine and the closing phenylalanine or tryptophan. Size tells how often a clone was seen (once, few, many) or the class of an expanded clone, and some rows leave it out.

CDR3: ASSPVGNSYEQY
V: TRBV18
J: TRBJ2-7
size: NA

CDR3: ASSGGTSGRAGNEQF
V: TRBV5-4
J: TRBJ2-1
size: NA

CDR3: ASSPGQVGSYEQY
V: TRBV5-4
J: TRBJ2-7
size: NA

CDR3: ASSQRRGQPPSEAF
V: TRBV4-1
J: TRBJ1-1
size: once

CDR3: ASSAYLGQGRTYEQY
V: TRBV28
J: TRBJ2-7
size: NA

CDR3: ASSAGTARTDTQY
V: TRBV7-3
J: TRBJ2-3
size: NA

CDR3: ASSRTSGSDNEQF
V: TRBV18
J: TRBJ2-1
size: NA

CDR3: ASSPYPGIYGYT
V: TRBV27
J: TRBJ1-2
size: NA

CDR3: ASSLVGAGYT
V: TRBV28
J: TRBJ1-2
size: NA

CDR3: ATRYSGTPRRETQY
V: TRBV15
J: TRBJ2-5
size: NA

CDR3: ANSGSPYEQY
V: TRBV21-1
J: TRBJ2-7
size: NA

CDR3: ASSGPAGHGYT
V: TRBV25-1
J: TRBJ1-2
size: NA

CDR3: ASSPIFGQEHYEQY
V: TRBV18
J: TRBJ2-7
size: NA

CDR3: ASSQNRETQY
V: TRBV5-1
J: TRBJ2-5
size: NA

CDR3: ASSSYQGGEAF
V: TRBV27
J: TRBJ1-1
size: NA

CDR3: ASTPPRGVLYEQY
V: TRBV28
J: TRBJ2-7
size: NA

CDR3: ATSNRDRETYEQY
V: TRBV15
J: TRBJ2-7
size: once

CDR3: ASSVSGLINTGELF
V: TRBV2
J: TRBJ2-2
size: once

CDR3: ASSLYQYGYT
V: TRBV5-1
J: TRBJ1-2
size: NA

CDR3: ASSLFSSGSYNEQF
V: TRBV7-8
J: TRBJ2-1
size: NA

CDR3: ASSAPNQRANYEQY
V: TRBV6-6
J: TRBJ2-7
size: NA

CDR3: ASSPFSGTGYEQY
V: TRBV18
J: TRBJ2-7
size: NA

CDR3: ASSSMTGGELF
V: TRBV5-1
J: TRBJ2-2
size: NA

CDR3: ATSRAGSLQPQH
V: TRBV15
J: TRBJ1-5
size: NA

CDR3: ASSLQRDPRQETQY
V: TRBV7-2
J: TRBJ2-5
size: NA

CDR3: ASRQGGLKTEAF
V: TRBV5-1
J: TRBJ1-1
size: NA

CDR3: AISESAASASYT
V: TRBV10-3
J: TRBJ1-2
size: NA

CDR3: ASSVDGRGDTIY
V: TRBV9
J: TRBJ1-3
size: NA

CDR3: ASSSEGGYEQY
V: TRBV5-1
J: TRBJ2-7
size: once

CDR3: ASSQGNFRNTEAF
V: TRBV4-1
J: TRBJ1-1
size: few

CDR3: ASSLGGRVYEQY
V: TRBV27
J: TRBJ2-7
size: NA

CDR3: ASSQGWRELAVLPGELF
V: TRBV4-2
J: TRBJ2-2
size: NA

CDR3: ASSYAFRGNEQF
V: TRBV6-5
J: TRBJ2-1
size: NA

CDR3: ASSLRTGSTDTQY
V: TRBV5-1
J: TRBJ2-3
size: NA

CDR3: ASSHMTSGRYHFGEQY
V: TRBV23-1
J: TRBJ2-7
size: NA

CDR3: ASSYREEQY
V: TRBV6-1
J: TRBJ2-7
size: NA

CDR3: AWSRPSGRTPYEQY
V: TRBV30
J: TRBJ2-7
size: NA

CDR3: ASSLIIRDEAF
V: TRBV7-2
J: TRBJ1-1
size: NA

CDR3: ASSVGQGLYNEQF
V: TRBV9
J: TRBJ2-1
size: NA

CDR3: ASSLDTAGRY
V: TRBV11-2
J: TRBJ2-4
size: NA

CDR3: ASSPFGRQPQH
V: TRBV4-2
J: TRBJ1-5
size: NA

CDR3: ASSSRGGEQF
V: TRBV28
J: TRBJ2-1
size: NA